The rows below give T cell receptor beta chains drawn from one sample of a study of cytomegalovirus exposure and HLA in healthy donors. Some clones are missing from TCRdb's copy, which holds only in-frame ones; the method was immunoSEQ multiplex PCR. The sample consists of around 110,000 clones, 9% to 10% of them appearing once. The material sequenced was PBMCs. All receptors derive from a man aged 25-45 years in good health and CMV-seronegative. CDR3s include the opening cysteine and the closing phenylalanine or tryptophan. A D gene is named only where the DNA matches it firmly. Not all rows give a size; the values are once, few, many and, for expanded clones, a class.

j_call	v_call	cdr3_length	d_call	clone_size	cdr3_aa	cdr3_nt
TRBJ1-1	TRBV6-1	14	TRBD1	few	CASRSGTENTEAFF	TGTGCCAGCAGATCCGGGACAGAGAACACTGAAGCTTTCTTT
TRBJ2-5	TRBV6-5	13	-	-	CASSYDSTETQYF	TGTGCCAGCAGTTACGACTCCACGGAGACCCAGTACTTC
TRBJ2-7	TRBV11-2	14	-	-	CASSVTEGAYEQYF	TGTGCCAGCAGCGTCACAGAAGGGGCCTACGAGCAGTACTTC
TRBJ1-3	TRBV4-3	15	-	few	CASSQDSSLGNTIYF	TGCGCCAGCAGCCAAGACAGTTCCCTCGGAAACACCATATATTTT
TRBJ2-5	TRBV7-2	20	TRBD1	-	CASSLALDRGQPIYQETQYF	TGTGCCAGCAGCTTAGCCCTGGACAGGGGCCAGCCCATATACCAAGAGACCCAGTACTTC
TRBJ2-1	TRBV28	14	TRBD1	few	CASVGQGAPNEQFF	TGTGCCAGCGTCGGACAGGGGGCGCCTAATGAGCAGTTCTTC
TRBJ2-1	TRBV4-3	16	TRBD2	few	CASSQAILAGGNEQFF	TGCGCCAGCAGCCAAGCTATATTAGCGGGGGGCAATGAGCAGTTCTTC
TRBJ2-7	TRBV5-1	13	TRBD2	-	CASSIKREGLYYF	TGCGCCAGCAGTATCAAGCGGGAGGGCCTATATTACTTC
TRBJ1-5	TRBV11-2	16	TRBD1	-	CASSLDAGQGGQPQHF	TGTGCCAGCAGCTTAGACGCGGGACAGGGGGGCCAGCCCCAGCATTTT
TRBJ1-4	TRBV19	14	-	few	CASSISQNNEKLFF	TGTGCCAGTAGTATTAGCCAGAATAATGAAAAACTGTTTTTT
TRBJ2-3	TRBV6-5	15	TRBD1	many	CASSYLPDRADTQYF	TGTGCCAGCAGTTACCTCCCCGACAGGGCAGATACGCAGTATTTT
TRBJ1-3	TRBV2	17	-	-	CASSPDRTTPSGNTIYF	TGTGCCAGCAGTCCAGACAGAACAACCCCCTCTGGAAACACCATATATTTT
TRBJ1-1	TRBV28	14	TRBD1	few	CASSFGQGGTEAFF	TGTGCCAGCAGTTTCGGACAGGGCGGCACTGAAGCTTTCTTT
TRBJ2-7	TRBV7-9	14	TRBD2	-	CASSRTSGTYEQYF	TGTGCCAGCAGCAGGACTAGCGGAACCTACGAGCAGTACTTC
TRBJ2-1	TRBV28	18	TRBD2	-	CASRSTTSGKFSGNEQFF	TGTGCCAGCAGAAGTACTACTAGCGGGAAATTCAGCGGCAATGAGCAGTTCTTC
TRBJ2-1	TRBV7-8	16	TRBD2	few	CASSLIAGAGYNEQFF	TGTGCCAGCAGCTTAATAGCGGGAGCGGGCTACAATGAGCAGTTCTTC
TRBJ1-5	TRBV2	13	-	-	CASSTTPGREQHF	TGTGCCAGCAGTACAACCCCTGGTCGGGAACAGCATTTT
TRBJ2-6	TRBV10-3	15	TRBD1	-	CAVRDSYSGANVLTF	TGTGCCGTCCGGGACAGTTACTCTGGGGCCAACGTCCTGACTTTC
TRBJ2-5	TRBV28	15	-	-	CVSRSGTLNLETQYF	TGTGTCAGCAGATCCGGGACATTAAACTTGGAGACCCAGTACTTC
TRBJ1-3	TRBV2	15	-	-	CASRRVGGTGNTIYF	TGTGCCAGCAGGAGGGTTGGGGGGACTGGAAACACCATATATTTC
TRBJ2-5	TRBV28	16	-	-	CASSTRQGRAEETQYF	TGTGCCAGCAGTACCCGACAGGGGAGGGCCGAAGAGACCCAGTACTTC
TRBJ2-1	TRBV4-1	17	TRBD2	-	CASSQDPSGGLYNEQFF	TGCGCCAGCAGCCAAGACCCCAGCGGGGGGCTCTACAATGAGCAGTTCTTC
TRBJ2-1	TRBV7-9	17	TRBD2	-	CASSGTSGLSSYNEQFF	TGTGCCAGCAGCGGGACTAGCGGGCTGAGCTCCTACAATGAGCAGTTCTTC
TRBJ2-5	TRBV5-1	12	-	few	CASSFPMETQYF	TGCGCCAGCAGTTTCCCTATGGAGACCCAGTACTTC
TRBJ2-1	TRBV6-1	14	TRBD2	once	CASRSGRAMNEQFF	TGTGCCAGCAGAAGCGGGAGGGCGATGAATGAGCAGTTCTTC
TRBJ1-1	TRBV19	13	TRBD1	few	CASTKTGDTEAFF	TGTGCCAGTACCAAAACAGGGGACACTGAAGCTTTCTTT
TRBJ1-4	TRBV7-8	15	TRBD1	-	CASSRMTGVLEKLFF	TGTGCCAGCAGCCGAATGACAGGGGTGCTTGAAAAACTGTTTTTT
TRBJ1-2	TRBV9	14	-	-	CASSAPGTLYGYTF	TGTGCCAGCAGCGCCCCAGGGACTCTCTATGGCTACACCTTC
TRBJ2-7	TRBV27	15	-	few	CASSLFRTQPLEQYF	TGTGCCAGCAGTTTATTTAGGACTCAACCCCTGGAGCAGTACTTC
TRBJ2-2	TRBV30	14	-	-	CAWSVGHLLGELFF	TGTGCCTGGAGCGTGGGACATCTACTCGGGGAGCTGTTTTTT
TRBJ2-1	TRBV2	17	TRBD2	-	CASSSYERGASGREQFF	TGTGCCAGCAGCAGCTACGAGCGGGGGGCCTCGGGTCGGGAGCAGTTCTTC
TRBJ2-5	TRBV30	14	TRBD2	-	CAWSSSGGGETQYF	TGTGCCTGGAGTTCTAGCGGGGGTGGGGAGACCCAGTACTTC
TRBJ1-6	TRBV28	12	-	-	CAGGRDNSPLHF	TGTGCCGGAGGGAGGGATAATTCACCCCTCCACTTT
TRBJ2-1	TRBV7-9	16	TRBD2	-	CASRRTSGGTYNEQFF	TGTGCCAGCAGGCGAACTAGCGGGGGTACCTACAATGAGCAGTTCTTC
TRBJ2-7	TRBV29-1	13	-	-	CSVIVAPTYEQYF	TGCAGCGTTATTGTTGCGCCCACCTACGAGCAGTACTTC
TRBJ2-1	TRBV7-8	15	-	few	CASSDVADSYNEQFF	TGTGCCAGCAGCGACGTAGCGGACTCCTACAATGAGCAGTTCTTC
TRBJ2-7	TRBV10-3	14	TRBD1	-	CAITPQDRSYEQYF	TGTGCCATCACCCCCCAGGACAGGTCCTACGAGCAGTACTTC
TRBJ2-2	TRBV16	14	TRBD1	few	CASSLGTESWELFF	TGTGCCAGCAGCTTGGGGACAGAGTCGTGGGAGCTGTTTTTT
TRBJ2-6	TRBV9	17	TRBD1	-	CASSVTRTGLGANVLTF	TGTGCCAGCAGCGTAACCCGGACAGGTTTGGGGGCCAACGTCCTGACTTTC
TRBJ2-7	TRBV21-1	20	-	-	CASSATRDSRRPGFSYEQYF	TGTGCCAGCAGCGCTACTAGGGACAGCCGTCGACCCGGCTTCTCCTACGAGCAGTACTTC
TRBJ1-2	TRBV28	14	-	-	CASSSDSWLYGYTF	TGTGCCAGCAGTTCCGACAGCTGGCTCTATGGCTACACCTTC
TRBJ2-1	TRBV7-9	15	TRBD1	-	CASSQRQGTHNEQFF	TGTGCCAGCAGCCAGCGACAGGGAACCCACAATGAGCAGTTCTTC
TRBJ2-1	TRBV5-4	13	-	-	CASSQDRYNEQFF	TGTGCCAGCAGCCAGGACAGATACAATGAGCAGTTCTTC
TRBJ2-6	TRBV6-1	15	-	-	CASTMLSSGANVLTF	TGTGCCAGCACGATGCTGAGCTCTGGGGCCAACGTCCTGACTTTC
TRBJ2-1	TRBV5-1	15	TRBD2	-	CASSPSGRPYNEQFF	TGCGCCAGCAGCCCTAGCGGGAGGCCATACAATGAGCAGTTCTTC
TRBJ1-5	TRBV10-3	13	-	-	CAISGGGYQPQHF	TGTGCCATCAGTGGGGGAGGGTATCAGCCCCAGCATTTT
TRBJ1-5	TRBV27	14	-	-	CASSLRGHIQPQHF	TGTGCCAGCAGTTTACGGGGTCACATACAGCCCCAGCATTTT
TRBJ1-5	TRBV5-1	15	-	few	CASSSVPGRNQPQHF	TGCGCCAGCAGCTCTGTACCAGGGAGGAATCAGCCCCAGCATTTT
TRBJ2-5	TRBV5-4	15	TRBD1	few	CASSSHSTGRTAQYF	TGTGCCAGCAGCTCCCATTCGACAGGGAGAACGGCCCAGTACTTC
TRBJ2-1	TRBV7-8	12	TRBD1	few	CASSLEGGGQFF	TGTGCCAGCAGCTTAGAAGGGGGCGGGCAGTTCTTC
TRBJ2-5	TRBV5-1	13	-	few	CASSFSGSETQYF	TGCGCCAGCAGCTTCAGCGGCTCGGAGACCCAGTACTTC
TRBJ1-2	TRBV28	13	-	-	CASRDGGRYGYTF	TGTGCCAGCAGGGACGGGGGGCGATATGGCTACACCTTC
TRBJ2-7	TRBV30	14	-	-	CAWSRSPSRYEQYF	TGTGCCTGGAGCCGGTCCCCTAGCCGATACGAGCAGTACTTC
TRBJ1-1	TRBV29-1	13	-	-	CSAPMGRRDEAFF	TGCAGCGCCCCCATGGGGAGACGGGATGAAGCTTTCTTT
TRBJ1-4	TRBV30	12	-	-	CALTSTGEKLFF	TGTGCCTTGACCTCTACAGGGGAAAAACTGTTTTTT
TRBJ1-3	TRBV29-1	13	-	-	CSVVRGSGNTIYF	TGCAGCGTTGTTCGGGGCTCTGGAAACACCATATATTTT
TRBJ2-7	TRBV7-2	15	TRBD1	-	CASSLMGQALGEQYF	TGTGCCAGCAGCTTAATGGGACAGGCCTTGGGGGAGCAGTACTTC
TRBJ1-2	TRBV9	13	-	few	CASSVSSSYGYTF	TGTGCCAGCAGCGTCTCTAGCAGCTATGGCTACACCTTC
TRBJ2-7	TRBV30	14	-	few	CAWAGQLSAYEQYF	TGTGCCTGGGCAGGACAGCTTTCAGCTTACGAGCAGTACTTC
TRBJ2-1	TRBV19	17	TRBD1	few	CASSIHKDRGSYNEQFF	TGTGCCAGTAGTATACACAAGGACAGGGGGTCCTACAATGAGCAGTTCTTC